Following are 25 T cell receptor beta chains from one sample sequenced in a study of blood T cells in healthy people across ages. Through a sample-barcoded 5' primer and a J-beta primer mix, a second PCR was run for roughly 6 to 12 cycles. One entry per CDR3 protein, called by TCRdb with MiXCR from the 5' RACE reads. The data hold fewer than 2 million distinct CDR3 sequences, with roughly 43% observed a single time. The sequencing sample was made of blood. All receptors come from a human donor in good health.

This chain's CDR3 is CASSHGQGRGRELFF. The CDR3 DNA is TGTGCCAGCAGTCATGGACAGGGGAGAGGCAGGGAGCTGTTTTTT. This chain links TRBV28 with TRBJ2-2, with 9 bases aligning to TRBD1. CDR1 is MDHEN, CDR2 SYDVKM, per germline. The CDR3 is 15 amino acids. V was pared by 5 bases and J by 9 bases, with 10 bases of the junction left unmatched. Complete variable domain (other parts from reference TRBV28 and TRBJ2-2): DVKVTQSSRYLVKRTGEKVFLECVQDMDHENMFWYRQDPGLGLRLIYFSYDVKMKEKGDIPEGYSVSREKKERFSLILESASTNQTSMYLCASSHGQGRGRELFFGEGSRLTVL.

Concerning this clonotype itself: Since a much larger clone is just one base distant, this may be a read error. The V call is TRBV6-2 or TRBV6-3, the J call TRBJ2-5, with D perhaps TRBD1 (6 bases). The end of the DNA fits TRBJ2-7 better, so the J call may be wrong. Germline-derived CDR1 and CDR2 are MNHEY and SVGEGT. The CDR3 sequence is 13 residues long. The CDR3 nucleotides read TGTGCCAGCAGCCGACAGGTCACCTGCGAGCAGTACTTC. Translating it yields CASSRQVTCEQYF.

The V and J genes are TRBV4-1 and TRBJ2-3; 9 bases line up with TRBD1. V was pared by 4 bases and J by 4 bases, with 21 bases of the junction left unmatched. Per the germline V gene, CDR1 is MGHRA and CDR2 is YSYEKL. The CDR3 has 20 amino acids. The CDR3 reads CASSPQTAATGGVMADTQYF. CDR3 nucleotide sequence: TGCGCCAGCAGCCCCCAAACCGCAGCGACAGGGGGGGTGATGGCAGATACGCAGTATTTT.

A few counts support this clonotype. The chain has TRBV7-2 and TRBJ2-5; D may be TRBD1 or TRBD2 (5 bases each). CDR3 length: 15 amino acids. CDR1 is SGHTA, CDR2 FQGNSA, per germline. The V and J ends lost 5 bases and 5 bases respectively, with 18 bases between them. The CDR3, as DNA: TGTGCCAGCAGCAGCCCTCGAGGGGCCGCGGAGACCCAGTACTTC. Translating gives CASSSPRGAAETQYF.

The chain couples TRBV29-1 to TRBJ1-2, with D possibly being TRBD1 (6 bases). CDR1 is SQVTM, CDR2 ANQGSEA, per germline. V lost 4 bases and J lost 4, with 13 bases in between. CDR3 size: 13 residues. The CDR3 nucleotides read TGCAGCGTTGCGGGACACTCCGTCTATGGCTACACCTTC. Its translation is CSVAGHSVYGYTF.

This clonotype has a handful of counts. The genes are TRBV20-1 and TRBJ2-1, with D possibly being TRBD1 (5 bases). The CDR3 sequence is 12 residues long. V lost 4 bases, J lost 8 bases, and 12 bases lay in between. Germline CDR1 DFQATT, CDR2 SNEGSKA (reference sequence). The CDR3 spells CSATDRSHEQFF. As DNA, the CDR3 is TGCAGTGCTACCGACAGATCCCATGAGCAGTTCTTC.

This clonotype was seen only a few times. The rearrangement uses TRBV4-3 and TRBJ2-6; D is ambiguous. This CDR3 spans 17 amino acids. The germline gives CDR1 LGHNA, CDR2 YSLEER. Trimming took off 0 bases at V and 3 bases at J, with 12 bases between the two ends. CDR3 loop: CASSQDQFPGGANVLTF. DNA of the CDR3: TGCGCCAGCAGCCAAGATCAGTTCCCCGGTGGGGCCAACGTCCTGACTTTC.

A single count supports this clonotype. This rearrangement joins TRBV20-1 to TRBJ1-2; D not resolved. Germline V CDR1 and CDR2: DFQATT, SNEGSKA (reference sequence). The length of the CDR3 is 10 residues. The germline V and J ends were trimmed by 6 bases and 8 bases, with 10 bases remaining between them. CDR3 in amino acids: CSAEDDGYTF. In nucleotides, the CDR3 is TGCAGTGCAGAGGACGACGGCTACACCTTC.

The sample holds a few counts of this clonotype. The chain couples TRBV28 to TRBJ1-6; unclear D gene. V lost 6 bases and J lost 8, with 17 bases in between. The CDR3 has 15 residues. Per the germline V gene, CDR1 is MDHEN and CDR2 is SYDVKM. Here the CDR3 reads CASSPSTGVYSPLHF. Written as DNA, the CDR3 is TGTGCCAGCAGCCCGTCGACCGGGGTATATTCACCCCTCCACTTT.

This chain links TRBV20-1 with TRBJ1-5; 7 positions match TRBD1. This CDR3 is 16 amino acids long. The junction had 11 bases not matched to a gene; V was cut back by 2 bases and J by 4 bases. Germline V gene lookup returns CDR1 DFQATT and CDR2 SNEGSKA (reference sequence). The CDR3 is CSARFKGRDRNQPQHF. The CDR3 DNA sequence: TGCAGTGCTAGATTCAAAGGCCGGGACAGAAATCAGCCCCAGCATTTT.

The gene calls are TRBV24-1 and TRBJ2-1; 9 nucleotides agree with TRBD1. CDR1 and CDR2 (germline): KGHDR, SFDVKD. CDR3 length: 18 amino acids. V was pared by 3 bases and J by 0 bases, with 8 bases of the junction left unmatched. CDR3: CATSDRTGDLYSYNEQFF. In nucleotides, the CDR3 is TGTGCCACCAGTGATCGGACAGGGGACCTATACTCCTACAATGAGCAGTTCTTC.

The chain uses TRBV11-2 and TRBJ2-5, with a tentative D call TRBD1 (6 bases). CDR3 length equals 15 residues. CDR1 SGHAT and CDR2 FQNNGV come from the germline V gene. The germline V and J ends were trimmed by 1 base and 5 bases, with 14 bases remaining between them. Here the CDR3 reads CASSLGSQGMETQYF. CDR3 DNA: TGTGCCAGCAGCTTAGGTTCACAGGGTATGGAGACCCAGTACTTC.

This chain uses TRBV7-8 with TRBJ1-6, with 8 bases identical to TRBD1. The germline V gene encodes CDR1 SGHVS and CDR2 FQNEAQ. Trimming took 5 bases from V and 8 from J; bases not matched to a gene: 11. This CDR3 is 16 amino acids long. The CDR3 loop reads CASSLKYRGTDSPLHF. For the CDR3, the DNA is TGTGCCAGCAGCCTCAAGTACAGGGGGACGGATTCACCCCTCCACTTT. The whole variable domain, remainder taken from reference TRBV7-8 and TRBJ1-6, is GAGVSQSPRYKVAKRGQDVALRCDPISGHVSLFWYQQALGQGPEFLTYFQNEAQLDKSGLPSDRFFAERPEGSVSTLKIQRTQQEDSAVYLCASSLKYRGTDSPLHFGNGTRLTVT.

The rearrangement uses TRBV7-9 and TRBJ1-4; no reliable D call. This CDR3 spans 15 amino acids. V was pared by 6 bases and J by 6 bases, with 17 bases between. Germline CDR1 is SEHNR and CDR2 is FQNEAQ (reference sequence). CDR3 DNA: TGTGCCAGCAGTGGCGGTCGATGGATGTATGAAAAACTGTTTTTT. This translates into CASSGGRWMYEKLFF.

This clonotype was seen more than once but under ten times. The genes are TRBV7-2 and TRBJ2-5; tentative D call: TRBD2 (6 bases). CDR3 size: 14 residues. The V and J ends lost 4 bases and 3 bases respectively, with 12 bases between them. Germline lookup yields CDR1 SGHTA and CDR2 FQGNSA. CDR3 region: CASSSGGGEETQYF. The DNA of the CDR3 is TGTGCCAGCAGCTCCGGGGGAGGAGAAGAGACCCAGTACTTC.

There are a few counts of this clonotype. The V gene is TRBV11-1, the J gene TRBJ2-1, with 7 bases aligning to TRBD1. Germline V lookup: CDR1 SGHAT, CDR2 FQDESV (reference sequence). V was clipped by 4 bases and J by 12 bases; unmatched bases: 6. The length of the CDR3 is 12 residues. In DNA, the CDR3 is TGTGCCAGCAGCTCCCAGGGGGAAACGCAGTTCTTC. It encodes CASSSQGETQFF. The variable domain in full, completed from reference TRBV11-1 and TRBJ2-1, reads EAEVAQSPRYKITEKSQAVAFWCDPISGHATLYWYRQILGQGPELLVQFQDESVVDDSQLPKDRFSAERLKGVDSTLKIQPAELGDSAMYLCASSSQGETQFFGPGTRLTVL.

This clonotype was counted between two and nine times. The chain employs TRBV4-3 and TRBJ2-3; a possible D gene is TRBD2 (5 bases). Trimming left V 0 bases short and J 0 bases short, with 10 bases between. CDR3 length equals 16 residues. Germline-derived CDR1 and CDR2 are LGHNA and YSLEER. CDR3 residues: CASSQDMSGSTDTQYF. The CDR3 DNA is TGCGCCAGCAGCCAAGATATGAGCGGCAGCACAGATACGCAGTATTTT.

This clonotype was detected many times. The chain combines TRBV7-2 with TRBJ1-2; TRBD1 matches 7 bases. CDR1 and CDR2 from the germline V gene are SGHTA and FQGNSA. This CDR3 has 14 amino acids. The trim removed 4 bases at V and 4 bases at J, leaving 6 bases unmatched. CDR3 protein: CASSSGQVPYGYTF. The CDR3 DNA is TGTGCCAGCAGCTCCGGACAGGTTCCCTATGGCTACACCTTC.

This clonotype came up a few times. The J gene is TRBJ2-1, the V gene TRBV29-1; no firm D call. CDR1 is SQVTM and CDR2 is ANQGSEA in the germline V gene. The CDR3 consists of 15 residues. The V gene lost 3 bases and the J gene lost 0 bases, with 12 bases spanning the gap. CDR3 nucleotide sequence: TGCAGCGTTGAGAGTCCCATGAGCTCCTACAATGAGCAGTTCTTC. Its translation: CSVESPMSSYNEQFF.

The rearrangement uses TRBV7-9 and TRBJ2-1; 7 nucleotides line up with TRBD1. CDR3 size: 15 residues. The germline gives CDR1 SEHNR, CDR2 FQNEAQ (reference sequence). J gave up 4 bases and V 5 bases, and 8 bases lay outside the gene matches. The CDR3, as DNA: TGTGCCAGCAGCCAAACGACAGGGCGGTACAATGAGCAGTTCTTC. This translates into CASSQTTGRYNEQFF.

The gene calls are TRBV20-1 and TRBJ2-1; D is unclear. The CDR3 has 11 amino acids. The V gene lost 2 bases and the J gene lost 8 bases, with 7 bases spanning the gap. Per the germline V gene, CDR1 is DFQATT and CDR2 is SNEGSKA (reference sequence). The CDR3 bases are TGCAGTGCTAGACCTCGACATGAGCAGTTCTTC. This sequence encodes CSARPRHEQFF.

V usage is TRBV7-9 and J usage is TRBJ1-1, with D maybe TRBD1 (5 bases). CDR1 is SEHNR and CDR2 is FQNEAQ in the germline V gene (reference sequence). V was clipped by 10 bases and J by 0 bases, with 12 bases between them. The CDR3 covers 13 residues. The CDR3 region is CATRDGLNTEAFF. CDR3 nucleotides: TGTGCCACCAGGGACGGATTGAACACTGAAGCTTTCTTT.

CDR3 sequence: CAISGTGMPNTEAFF. The CDR3, as DNA: TGTGCCATCAGTGGCACAGGGATGCCGAACACTGAAGCTTTCTTT. The rearrangement joins TRBV10-3 to TRBJ1-1; D is possibly TRBD1 (6 bases). The CDR3 totals 15 residues. Deletions cut 4 bases from V and 1 base from J, with 13 bases between. CDR1 and CDR2 from the germline V gene are ENHRY and SYGVKD.

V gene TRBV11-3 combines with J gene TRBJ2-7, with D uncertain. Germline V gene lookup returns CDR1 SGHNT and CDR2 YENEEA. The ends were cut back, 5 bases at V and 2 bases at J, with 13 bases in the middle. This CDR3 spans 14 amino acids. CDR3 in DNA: TGTGCCAGCAGCCCCCGTAGTTCCCCCTACGAGCAGTACTTC. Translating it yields CASSPRSSPYEQYF. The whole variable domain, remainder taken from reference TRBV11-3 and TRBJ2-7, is EAGVVQSPRYKIIEKKQPVAFWCNPISGHNTLYWYLQNLGQGPELLIRYENEEAVDDSQLPKDRFSAERLKGVDSTLKIQPAELGDSAVYLCASSPRSSPYEQYFGPGTRLTVT.

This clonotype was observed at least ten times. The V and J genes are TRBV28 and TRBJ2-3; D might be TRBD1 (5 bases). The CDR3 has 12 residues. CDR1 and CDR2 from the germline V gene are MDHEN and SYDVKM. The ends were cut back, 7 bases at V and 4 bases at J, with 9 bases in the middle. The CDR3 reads CASTAGSDTQYF. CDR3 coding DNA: TGTGCCAGCACGGCAGGGTCAGATACGCAGTATTTT.